The following is a TCR beta chain sequence with its context. The germline V and J ends were trimmed by 1 base and 0 bases, with 5 bases remaining between them. The CDR3 spans 15 residues. From germline, CDR1 is SGHRS and CDR2 YFSETQ. These data come from a study of cytomegalovirus exposure and HLA in healthy donors. A multiplex PCR was run with 60 Vbeta primers and 13 Jbeta primers. The table came from immunoSEQ multiplex PCR; TCRdb's copy has only in-frame clones and leaves some out. The sample has approximately 180,000 clones, around 83% seen once. The sequence came from a woman aged 40-49 years in good health and CMV-seronegative. The rearrangement joins TRBV5-1 to TRBJ2-6; D is undetermined. The sequencing input was PBMCs. The CDR3 bases are TGCGCCAGCAGCTTGAAGCTCTCTGGGGCCAACGTCCTGACTTTC. It is translated as CASSLKLSGANVLTF.